The 14 T cell receptor beta chains presented below share a single source sample, sequenced in a study of molecular identifiers for immune sequencing clone quantification. TCRdb analysed the PCR reads with MiXCR anew, one entry per CDR3 protein. Seen here are around 460,000 distinct CDR3 sequences, 25% observed once, and the top ten hold over 0.6%. Material: naive CD8+ T cells from blood, with Jurkat cell RNA spiked in. The subset was: FACS-sorted CD8+CD4-CCR7+CD45RA+ naive T cells. The receptors here all came from a human donor in good health. Some libraries in this study had Jurkat cell RNA spiked in.

This clonotype has only a few counts. This rearrangement joins TRBV7-9 to TRBJ2-3; D may correspond to TRBD1 or TRBD2 (5 bases each). In germline, CDR1 is SEHNR, CDR2 FQNEAQ (reference sequence). This CDR3 spans 16 amino acids. The V gene lost 4 bases and the J gene lost 4 bases, with 18 bases spanning the gap. In nucleotides, the CDR3 is TGTGCCAGCAGCTCAAGTCCGGGACGCGGCGCAGATACGCAGTATTTT. Its translation: CASSSSPGRGADTQYF. Full variable domain (rest looked up from reference TRBV7-9 and TRBJ2-3): DTGVSQNPRHKITKRGQNVTFRCDPISEHNRLYWYRQTLGQGPEFLTYFQNEAQLEKSRLLSDRFSAERPKGSFSTLEIQRTEQGDSAMYLCASSSSPGRGADTQYFGPGTRLTVL.

Details on this clonotype: A much larger clone differs from this one at a single base, so this may be a read error. V and J are TRBV29-1 and TRBJ2-3; D perhaps matches TRBD2 (6 bases). V was cut by 2 bases and J by 4 bases, with 13 bases left in between. Per the germline V gene, CDR1 is SQVTM and CDR2 is ANQGSEA. This CDR3 is built from 14 residues. The CDR3 reads CSVENDASADTQYF. The CDR3 DNA sequence: TGCAGCGTTGAAAATGACGCTAGCGCAGATACGCAGTATTTT.

The sample holds a few counts of this clonotype. The rearrangement uses TRBV19 and TRBJ1-1; tentatively, D is TRBD1 (6 bases). This CDR3 contains 15 residues. V shed 5 bases and J shed 0 bases, with 13 bases lying between them. Germline V lookup: CDR1 LNHDA, CDR2 SQIVND (reference sequence). In nucleotides, the CDR3 is TGTGCCAGTAGTGGTAGGACAGACATGAACACTGAAGCTTTCTTT. Its protein product is CASSGRTDMNTEAFF.

The V and J genes are TRBV4-2 and TRBJ2-5; no clear D gene. The CDR3 loop spans 15 amino acids. The V gene's germline CDR1 is LGHNA and CDR2 YNFKEQ. The V end was cut by 0 bases, the J end by 2 bases, with 10 bases between. Here the CDR3 reads CASSQDLWSQETQYF. The CDR3, as DNA: TGTGCCAGCAGCCAAGATCTCTGGAGTCAAGAGACCCAGTACTTC.

Turning to this clonotype: A read error may explain this, as a much larger clone is one base away. The chain joins TRBV7-9 to TRBJ2-1; no clear D. CDR3 length equals 13 residues. The germline V gene encodes CDR1 SEHNR and CDR2 FQNEAQ (reference sequence). CDR3 amino acids: CASSLPTSNEPFF. The CDR3 DNA follows: TGTGCCAGCAGCTTACCGACTTCCAATGAGCCGTTCTTC.

Points on this clonotype: This clone may be a read error of a much larger clone one base away. Since no conserved phenylalanine or tryptophan closes the CDR3, a read error is the likely cause. The chain couples TRBV7-9 to TRBJ2-5; D gene uncertain. Trimming removed 3 bases from V and 2 bases from J, with 10 bases in between. Germline lookup yields CDR1 SEHNR and CDR2 FQNEAQ (reference sequence). The CDR3 contains 14 residues. The CDR3 region is CASSFPVTQETQYL. CDR3 bases: TGTGCCAGCAGCTTCCCCGTAACACAAGAGACCCAGTACCTC.

V is TRBV28 and J is TRBJ1-1; D gene unclear. Germline CDR1 and CDR2: MDHEN and SYDVKM. The V gene lost 3 bases and the J gene lost 5 bases, with 25 bases spanning the gap. The CDR3 length is 18 residues. DNA for the CDR3: TGTGCCAGCAGTTTTTTCCTGCTCTCCACAGAACTAGATACTGAAGCTTTCTTT. Translated: CASSFFLLSTELDTEAFF.

This clonotype was seen repeatedly, ten times or more. V usage is TRBV7-9 and J usage is TRBJ1-1; 8 positions match TRBD1. In germline, CDR1 is SEHNR, CDR2 FQNEAQ (reference sequence). J lost 5 bases, V lost 8 bases, and 13 bases had no gene match. The CDR3 length is 15 residues. The CDR3 bases are TGTGCCAGCGGACAACCGGGACAGGATTTAACTGAAGCTTTCTTT. This codes for CASGQPGQDLTEAFF.

This chain connects TRBV4-1 to TRBJ2-1, with D tentatively TRBD1 (6 bases). Looked up from germline, CDR1 is MGHRA and CDR2 is YSYEKL. V was cut by 5 bases and J by 0 bases, with 11 bases left in between. The CDR3 runs to 15 residues. This chain's CDR3 is CASSFDRSSYNEQFF. The CDR3 DNA reads TGCGCCAGCAGCTTCGACAGGAGCTCCTACAATGAGCAGTTCTTC.

This clonotype was picked up a small number of times. V usage is TRBV6-6 and J usage is TRBJ2-1; 8 nucleotides line up with TRBD2. V gave up 4 bases and J gave up 4 bases; unmatched junction bases: 9. Germline CDR1 and CDR2: MNHNY and SVGAGI (reference sequence). The CDR3 totals 16 residues. The CDR3 DNA reads as TGTGCCAGCAGTTTAACACCAGCGGGAGATTACAATGAGCAGTTCTTC. It specifies CASSLTPAGDYNEQFF.

The chain employs TRBV6-5 and TRBJ1-1; D call uncertain. CDR3 size: 14 residues. V lost 2 bases to trimming and J lost 5 bases, with 12 bases between them. Germline V gene lookup returns CDR1 MNHEY and CDR2 SVGAGI. The CDR3 here is CASSYVSQGTEAFF. The CDR3, as DNA: TGTGCCAGCAGTTACGTTTCCCAAGGAACTGAAGCTTTCTTT.

This clonotype was picked up many times. One junction end does not reproduce the germline sequence, and a read error may be involved. The chain uses TRBV10-3 and TRBJ1-2; 10 nucleotides match TRBD1. Germline lookup yields CDR1 ENHRY and CDR2 SYGVKD. This CDR3 is built from 12 residues. As DNA, the CDR3 is TGTGCCATCAGTGAGGGGACAGGGGCCACCAGCTTC. Translation: CAISEGTGATSF.

This chain connects TRBV30 to TRBJ2-7; 11 bases line up with TRBD2. With V trimmed by 5 bases and J by 0 bases, 6 bases remained unmatched. This CDR3 region has 15 residues. CDR1 GTSNPN and CDR2 SVGIG come from the germline V gene (reference sequence). CDR3 in amino acids: CAWGAGLAASYEQYF. CDR3 bases: TGTGCCTGGGGTGCGGGACTAGCGGCCTCCTACGAGCAGTACTTC.

Remarks on this clonotype: This likely comes from a read error, as the CDR3 has no conserved phenylalanine or tryptophan at its end. The CDR3 nucleotides read TGCAGCGTTATGGGGTACACTGGAGCTTTCTAT. Protein sequence: CSVMGYTGAFY. This chain connects TRBV29-1 to TRBJ1-1, with unresolved D. The CDR3 runs 11 residues. Per the germline V gene, CDR1 is SQVTM and CDR2 is ANQGSEA.